A selection of T cell receptor beta chains follows, all from one sample in a study of blood T cells in healthy people across ages. TCRdb passed the 5' RACE reads through MiXCR, listing each CDR3 protein once. The sample consists of roughly 2 million distinct CDR3 sequences, 49% of them appearing once. The sequenced sample consisted of blood. The source of these receptors is a middle-aged woman in good health. CDR3s include the opening cysteine and the closing phenylalanine or tryptophan. A D gene is named only where the DNA matches it firmly. Size tells how often a clone was seen (once, few, many) or the class of an expanded clone, and some rows leave it out.

V,D,size,J,DNA,CDR3
TRBV20-1,TRBD2,once,TRBJ2-7,TGCAGTGCTAGAGATCCGACGGGAGGAGACTACGAGCAGTACTTC,CSARDPTGGDYEQYF
TRBV6-2/TRBV6-3,TRBD1,few,TRBJ1-1,TGTGCCAGCAGTTTGGACAGGGGACGGAACACTGAAGCTTTCTTT,CASSLDRGRNTEAFF
TRBV4-2,TRBD2,few,TRBJ2-7,TGTGCCAGCAGCCAAGATCCCCAAACCTCTAGCGGGGGGGCGTACGAGCAGTACTTC,CASSQDPQTSSGGAYEQYF
TRBV20-1,TRBD1,few,TRBJ1-2,TGCAGTGCTAGAGTCTTGAGCGGACAGGGGGGTTCGTATGGCTACACCTTC,CSARVLSGQGGSYGYTF
TRBV27,TRBD1,few,TRBJ2-7,TGTGCCAGCAGTCCAAGGCCCCCCGGGACAGGGAGGTACGAGCAGTACTTC,CASSPRPPGTGRYEQYF
TRBV6-6,TRBD2,.,TRBJ2-3,TGTGCCAGCAGCCCGGTAGCGGGGGGACGCACAGATACGCAGTATTTT,CASSPVAGGRTDTQYF
TRBV28,.,.,TRBJ2-5,TGTGCCAGCAGTCCCCGGGGAGAACAGGGGAGGTGGGAGCAGTACTTC,CASSPRGEQGRWEQYF
TRBV19,.,once,TRBJ2-2,TGTGCCAGTACCGGGGCCGGGGAGCTGTTTTTT,CASTGAGELFF
TRBV7-9,.,.,TRBJ1-1,TGTGCCAGCAGCTTAGTGATTCTGGACACTGAAGCTTTCTTT,CASSLVILDTEAFF
TRBV29-1,.,.,TRBJ1-2,TGCAGCGTTGATGTAGACCCAGGACCTGGCTACACCTTC,CSVDVDPGPGYTF
TRBV7-2,TRBD1,few,TRBJ2-5,TGTGCCAGCAGCTTAAACAGGGGGCCTCGGGAGACCCAGTACTTC,CASSLNRGPRETQYF
TRBV6-1,TRBD1,.,TRBJ2-1,TGTGCCAGCAGGGGGACAGGGGTTATAAATGAGCAGTTCTTC,CASRGTGVINEQFF
TRBV24-1,.,.,TRBJ2-1,TGTGCCACCAGTGATCCAATGGTCCCGGTCAATGAGCAGTTCTTC,CATSDPMVPVNEQFF
TRBV6-5,TRBD2,.,TRBJ2-1,TGTGCCAGCAGGCTAGCGGGGGCCCAAGAGGTTGAGCAGTTCTTC,CASRLAGAQEVEQFF
TRBV7-9,.,few,TRBJ1-2,TGTGCCAGCCGACCCGGACAGAGAAACTATGGCTACACCTTC,CASRPGQRNYGYTF
TRBV12-3/TRBV12-4,.,.,TRBJ2-1,TGTGCCAACCCGGGGGTTTTATCCTACAATGAGCAGTTCTTC,CANPGVLSYNEQFF
TRBV7-2,TRBD2,.,TRBJ2-1,TGTGCCAGCAGCTTAGTGACTAGCGGGGGGACTGAGCAGTTCTTC,CASSLVTSGGTEQFF
TRBV7-2,TRBD2,few,TRBJ2-3,TGTGCCAGCAGAGAACCAGCGGGGGGGCATACGCAGTATTTT,CASREPAGGHTQYF
TRBV13,.,.,TRBJ2-5,TGTGCCACCGGACAAGGGCTCGAGACCCAGTACTTC,CATGQGLETQYF
TRBV29-1,TRBD2,.,TRBJ2-4,TGCAGCGTTGAAGGTCCAGGGAGGGGCAGAAGTCAGTACTTC,CSVEGPGRGRSQYF
TRBV5-1,.,few,TRBJ2-1,TGCGCCAGCAGCACCAGACTTGGGAGTGAGCAGTTCTTC,CASSTRLGSEQFF
TRBV20-1,.,.,TRBJ2-5,TGCAGTGCCGCAGCGTTCGGGATTAGGACCCAGTACTTC,CSAAAFGIRTQYF
TRBV12-5,.,.,TRBJ2-7,TGTGCTAGTGGTTTGACCCCGGGACACCTTCGAGGGGCCCAGTACTTC,CASGLTPGHLRGAQYF
TRBV20-1,TRBD2,.,TRBJ2-3,TGCAGTGCCAAAGCGGGGGGGCTTATAGATACGCAGTATTTT,CSAKAGGLIDTQYF
TRBV20-1,TRBD2,few,TRBJ2-1,TGCAGTGCTGGCAGGACTAGCGGTGTTGGCAAGTCCTACAATGAGCAGTTCTTC,CSAGRTSGVGKSYNEQFF
TRBV12-5,TRBD1,.,TRBJ1-2,TGTGCTAGTGGTTTGTTTGCAGAAAATTCCGGGACAGGGAGGGGCTACACCTTC,CASGLFAENSGTGRGYTF
TRBV4-1,TRBD1,few,TRBJ2-5,TGCGCCAGCAGCCCTCCCGGCGTGACAGGGGTAGAGACCCAGTACTTC,CASSPPGVTGVETQYF
TRBV6-1,.,.,TRBJ2-3,TGTGCCAGCGCGGAGAGCGGATCCACAGATACGCAGTATTTT,CASAESGSTDTQYF
TRBV18,.,.,TRBJ1-2,TGTGCCAGCTCACCTCCTGTTAGGACAGAGACCCTCTATGGCTACACCTTC,CASSPPVRTETLYGYTF
TRBV12-3/TRBV12-4,.,many,TRBJ1-2,TGTGCCAGCAGCTTAGGGCAGCCCTATGGCTACACCTTC,CASSLGQPYGYTF
TRBV5-6,TRBD1,once,TRBJ2-7,TGTGCCAGCAGCTTGGCGGACAGGGGGCTCCACGAGCAGTACTTC,CASSLADRGLHEQYF
TRBV7-2,.,.,TRBJ2-5,TGTGCCAGCAGCTTACTAGTGACAGAGACCCAGTACTTC,CASSLLVTETQYF
TRBV6-2/TRBV6-3,TRBD2,few,TRBJ2-5,TGTGCCAGCAAGACTGCAGCGGGGGGAGGAGAGACCCAGTACTTC,CASKTAAGGGETQYF
TRBV6-2/TRBV6-3,.,.,TRBJ2-1,TGTGCCAGCATTGCTCGGGGGTTAGGCTCCTACAATGAGCAGTTCTTC,CASIARGLGSYNEQFF
TRBV7-6,TRBD1,.,TRBJ2-5,TGTGCCAGCAGCCGGGACAGGGGTTTCCAAGAGACCCAGTACTTC,CASSRDRGFQETQYF
TRBV27,.,.,TRBJ2-1,TGTGCCAGCAGCCCGGAGGGGGCTAGTTCCTACAATGAGCAGTTCTTC,CASSPEGASSYNEQFF
TRBV20-1,.,.,TRBJ2-3,TGCAGTGCTGGCACCACAGGGTTGCGCACAGATACGCAGTATTTT,CSAGTTGLRTDTQYF
TRBV18,.,few,TRBJ2-1,TGTGCCAGCTCACCGCTTGAGGCCTCAAGCTCCTACAATGAGCAGTTCTTC,CASSPLEASSSYNEQFF
TRBV9,.,.,TRBJ1-1,TGTGCCAGCAGCGTATTGGACGCACTGAACACTGAAGCTTTCTTT,CASSVLDALNTEAFF
TRBV7-2,TRBD1,.,TRBJ2-5,TGTGCCAGCAGCAGAATCGACAGGGCTGGAGGTTACAAGCAGTACTTC,CASSRIDRAGGYKQYF
TRBV29-1,.,.,TRBJ2-7,TGCAGCGTTGAAGATGCCCACGAGCAGTACTTC,CSVEDAHEQYF
TRBV27,TRBD1,.,TRBJ1-2,TGTGCCAGCAGTTCGTCGACAGGGTGGTATGGCTACACCTTC,CASSSSTGWYGYTF
TRBV7-2,.,few,TRBJ2-1,TGTGCCAGCAACCAGAATTCCTACAATGAGCAGTTCTTC,CASNQNSYNEQFF
TRBV4-1,.,few,TRBJ2-7,TGCGCCAGCAGCCAAGTCACCAACGACGAGCAGTACTTC,CASSQVTNDEQYF
TRBV20-1,.,.,TRBJ1-5,TGCAGTGCTAGGGGTGGACATAAGTACCGGGATAGCAATCAGCCCCGGCATTTT,CSARGGHKYRDSNQPRHF
TRBV28,.,.,TRBJ2-7,TGTGCCAGCAGAGCAACCGGGCCCGGGGGCGAGCAGTACTTC,CASRATGPGGEQYF
TRBV29-1,TRBD1,many,TRBJ2-7,TGCAGCGTTGGGACAGGAGCCTACGAGCAGTACTTC,CSVGTGAYEQYF
TRBV29-1,.,.,TRBJ2-7,TGCAGCGGGTGGGGTGGCAATGAGCAGTACTTC,CSGWGGNEQYF
TRBV6-7,TRBD1,few,TRBJ1-2,TGTGCCAGCACTAAACCGGACAGGGCTGGCTACACCTTC,CASTKPDRAGYTF
TRBV6-4,TRBD1,.,TRBJ1-2,TGTGCCAGCAGTGACTGGGACAGGGGCGCCACTAACTATGGCTACACCTTC,CASSDWDRGATNYGYTF
TRBV15,.,.,TRBJ2-5,TGTGCCACCAGCCCACGAGGGGAGACCCAGTACTTC,CATSPRGETQYF
TRBV7-9,TRBD1,.,TRBJ2-4,TGTGCCAGCAGCTCCCGGGACAGGCCCTTGGAGCAGTACTTC,CASSSRDRPLEQYF
TRBV4-1,.,few,TRBJ2-3,TGCGCCAGCAGAGGGACCATCTTCACAGATACGCAGTATTTT,CASRGTIFTDTQYF